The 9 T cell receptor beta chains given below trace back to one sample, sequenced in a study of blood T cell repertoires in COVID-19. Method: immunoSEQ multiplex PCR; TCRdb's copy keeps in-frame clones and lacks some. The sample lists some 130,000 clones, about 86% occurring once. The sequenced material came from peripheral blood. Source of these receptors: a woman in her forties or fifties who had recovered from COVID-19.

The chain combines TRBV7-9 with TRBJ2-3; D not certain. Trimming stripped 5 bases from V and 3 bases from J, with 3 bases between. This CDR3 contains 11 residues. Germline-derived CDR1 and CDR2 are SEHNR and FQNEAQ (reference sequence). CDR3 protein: CASSRTDTQYF. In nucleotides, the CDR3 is TGTGCCAGCAGCCGGACAGATACGCAGTATTTT.

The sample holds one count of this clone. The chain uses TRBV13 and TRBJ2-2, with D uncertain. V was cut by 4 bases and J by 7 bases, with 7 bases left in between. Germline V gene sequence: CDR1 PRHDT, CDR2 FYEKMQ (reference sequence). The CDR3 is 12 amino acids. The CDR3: CASSSVYGELFF. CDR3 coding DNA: TGTGCCAGCAGCTCAGTATACGGGGAGCTGTTTTTT.

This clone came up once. CDR3 DNA sequence: TGTGCCAGTAGTATATCCCAAATAGCAGGGGAAAGGCGGGCCGGGGAGCTGTTTTTT. The encoded protein is CASSISQIAGERRAGELFF. The gene calls are TRBV19 and TRBJ2-2, with D perhaps matching TRBD1 (6 bases). The germline V and J ends were trimmed by 2 bases and 6 bases, with 25 bases remaining between them. The CDR3 consists of 19 residues. From germline, CDR1 is LNHDA and CDR2 SQIVND (reference sequence).

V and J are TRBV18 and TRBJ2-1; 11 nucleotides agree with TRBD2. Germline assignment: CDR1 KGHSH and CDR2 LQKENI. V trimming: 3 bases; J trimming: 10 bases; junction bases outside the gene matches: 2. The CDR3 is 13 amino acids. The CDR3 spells CASSPRTSGEQFF. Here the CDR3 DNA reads TGTGCCAGCTCACCTCGGACTAGCGGGGAGCAGTTCTTC.

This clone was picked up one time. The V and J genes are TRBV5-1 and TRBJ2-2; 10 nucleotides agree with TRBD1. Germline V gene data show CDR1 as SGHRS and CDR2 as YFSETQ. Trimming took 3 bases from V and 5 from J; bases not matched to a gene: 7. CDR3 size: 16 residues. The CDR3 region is CASSSGTGVGTGELFF. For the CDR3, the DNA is TGCGCCAGCAGCTCCGGGACAGGGGTTGGGACCGGGGAGCTGTTTTTT. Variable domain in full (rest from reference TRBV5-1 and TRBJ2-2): KAGVTQTPRYLIKTRGQQVTLSCSPISGHRSVSWYQQTPGQGLQFLFEYFSETQRNKGNFPGRFSGRQFSNSRSEMNVSTLELGDSALYLCASSSGTGVGTGELFFGEGSRLTVL.

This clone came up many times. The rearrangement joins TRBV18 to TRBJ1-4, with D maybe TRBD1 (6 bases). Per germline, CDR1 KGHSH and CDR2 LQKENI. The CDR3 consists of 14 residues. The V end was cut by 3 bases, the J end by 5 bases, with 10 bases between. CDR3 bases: TGTGCCAGCTCACCGGACAGTGGAAATGAAAAACTGTTTTTT. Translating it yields CASSPDSGNEKLFF.

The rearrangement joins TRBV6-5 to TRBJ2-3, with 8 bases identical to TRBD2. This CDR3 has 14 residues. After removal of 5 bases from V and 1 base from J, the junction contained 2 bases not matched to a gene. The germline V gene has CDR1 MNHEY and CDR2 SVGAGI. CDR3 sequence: CASSKLAGTDTQYF. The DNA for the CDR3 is TGTGCCAGCAGTAAACTAGCGGGCACAGATACGCAGTATTTT.

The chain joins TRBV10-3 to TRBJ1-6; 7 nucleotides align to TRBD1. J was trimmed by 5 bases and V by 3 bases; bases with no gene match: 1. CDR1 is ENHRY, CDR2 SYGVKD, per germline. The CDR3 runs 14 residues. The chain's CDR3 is CAISETGDNSPLHF. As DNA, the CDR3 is TGTGCCATCAGTGAAACAGGGGATAATTCACCCCTCCACTTT.

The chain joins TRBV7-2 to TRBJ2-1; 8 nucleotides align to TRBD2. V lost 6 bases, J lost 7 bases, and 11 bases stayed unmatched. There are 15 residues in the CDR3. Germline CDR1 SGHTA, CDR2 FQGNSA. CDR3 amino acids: CASRRGGDPDNEQFF. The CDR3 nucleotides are TGTGCCAGCAGACGGGGGGGCGATCCCGATAATGAGCAGTTCTTC.